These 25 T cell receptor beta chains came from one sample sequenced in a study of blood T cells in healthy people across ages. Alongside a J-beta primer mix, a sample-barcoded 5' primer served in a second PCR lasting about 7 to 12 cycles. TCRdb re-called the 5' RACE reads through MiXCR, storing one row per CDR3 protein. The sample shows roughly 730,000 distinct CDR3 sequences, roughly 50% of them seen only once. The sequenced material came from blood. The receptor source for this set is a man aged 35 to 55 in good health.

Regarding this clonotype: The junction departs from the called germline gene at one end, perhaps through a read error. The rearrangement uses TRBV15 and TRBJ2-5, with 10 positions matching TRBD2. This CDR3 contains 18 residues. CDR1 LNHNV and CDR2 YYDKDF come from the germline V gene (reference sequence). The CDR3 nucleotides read TGTGCTACCAGGGAGTATGTAGCGGGGGGCCGCTACCAAGAGACCCAGTACTTC. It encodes CATREYVAGGRYQETQYF. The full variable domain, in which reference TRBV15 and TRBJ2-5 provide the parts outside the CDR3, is DAMVIQNPRYQVTQFGKPVTLSCSQTLNHNVMYWYQQKSSQAPKLLFHYYDKDFNNEADTPDNFQSRRPNTSFCFLDIRSPGLGDTAMYLCATREYVAGGRYQETQYFGPGTRLLVL.

CDR3 DNA sequence: TGTGCCAGCTCACAACTGCCGGAGAAGACCCAGTACTTC. It yields the protein CASSQLPEKTQYF. The rearrangement joins TRBV18 to TRBJ2-5; no reliable D call. V was cut by 4 bases and J by 6 bases, with 12 bases left in between. Germline V gene data show CDR1 as KGHSH and CDR2 as LQKENI. This CDR3 has 13 residues.

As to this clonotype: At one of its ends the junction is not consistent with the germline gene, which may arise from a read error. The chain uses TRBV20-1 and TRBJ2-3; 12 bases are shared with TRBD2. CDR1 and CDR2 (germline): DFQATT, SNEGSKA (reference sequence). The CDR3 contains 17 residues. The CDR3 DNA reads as TGCAGTGCTAGCAGTCCTAGCGGGGGGGCTGGCACAGATACGCGGTATTTT. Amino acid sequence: CSASSPSGGAGTDTRYF.

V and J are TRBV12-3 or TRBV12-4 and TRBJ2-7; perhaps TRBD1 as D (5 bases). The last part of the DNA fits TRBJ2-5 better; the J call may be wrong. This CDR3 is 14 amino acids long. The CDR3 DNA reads TGTGCCAGCAGTCTACAACCAAAGGGGGAGACCCAGTACTTC. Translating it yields CASSLQPKGETQYF.

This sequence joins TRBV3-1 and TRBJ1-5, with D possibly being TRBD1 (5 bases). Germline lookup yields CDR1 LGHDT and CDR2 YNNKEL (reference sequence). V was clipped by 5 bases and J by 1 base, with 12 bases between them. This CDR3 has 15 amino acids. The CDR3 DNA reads TGTGCCAGCAGCGCCGTCGGACACAGCAATCAGCCCCAGCATTTT. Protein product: CASSAVGHSNQPQHF.

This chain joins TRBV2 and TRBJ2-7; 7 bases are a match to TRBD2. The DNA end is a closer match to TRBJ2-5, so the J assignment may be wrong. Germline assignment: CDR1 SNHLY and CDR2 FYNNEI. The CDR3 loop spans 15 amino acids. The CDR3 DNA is TGTGCCAGCAGCGCCGTGTTAGCGGGCAGGGAGACCCAGTACTTC. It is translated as CASSAVLAGRETQYF.

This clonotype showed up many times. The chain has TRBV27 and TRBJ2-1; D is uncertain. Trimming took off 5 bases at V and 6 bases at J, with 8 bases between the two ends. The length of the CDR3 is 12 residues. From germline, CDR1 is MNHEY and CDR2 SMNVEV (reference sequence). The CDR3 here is CASSTLGNEQFF. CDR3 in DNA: TGTGCCAGCAGTACCCTTGGCAATGAGCAGTTCTTC.

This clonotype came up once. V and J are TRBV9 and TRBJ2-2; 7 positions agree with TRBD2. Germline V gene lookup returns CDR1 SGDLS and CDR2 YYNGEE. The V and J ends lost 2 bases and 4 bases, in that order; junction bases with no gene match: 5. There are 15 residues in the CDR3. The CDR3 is CASSVVGGGTGELFF. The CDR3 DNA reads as TGTGCCAGCAGCGTGGTTGGGGGGGGCACCGGGGAGCTGTTTTTT.

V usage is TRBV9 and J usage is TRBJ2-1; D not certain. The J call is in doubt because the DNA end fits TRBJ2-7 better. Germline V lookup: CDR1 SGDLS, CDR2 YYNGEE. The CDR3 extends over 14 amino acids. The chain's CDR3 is CASSGIGSPYEQYF. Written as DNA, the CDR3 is TGTGCCAGCAGCGGCATAGGCTCCCCCTACGAGCAGTACTTC.

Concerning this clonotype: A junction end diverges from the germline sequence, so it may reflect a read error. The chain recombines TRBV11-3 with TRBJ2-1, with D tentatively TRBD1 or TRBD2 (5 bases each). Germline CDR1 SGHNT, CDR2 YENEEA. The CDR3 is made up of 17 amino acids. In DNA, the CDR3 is TGTGCCAGCAGCATAGATGGGCCCGGGACCAACTACAATGAGCAGTTCTTC. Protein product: CASSIDGPGTNYNEQFF. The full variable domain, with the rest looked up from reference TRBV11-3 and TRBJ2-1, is EAGVVQSPRYKIIEKKQPVAFWCNPISGHNTLYWYLQNLGQGPELLIRYENEEAVDDSQLPKDRFSAERLKGVDSTLKIQPAELGDSAVYLCASSIDGPGTNYNEQFFGPGTRLTVL.

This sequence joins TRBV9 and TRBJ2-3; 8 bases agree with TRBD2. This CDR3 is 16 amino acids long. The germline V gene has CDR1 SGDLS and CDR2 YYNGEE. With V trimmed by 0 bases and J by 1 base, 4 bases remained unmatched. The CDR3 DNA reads TGTGCCAGCAGCGTAGGAGCGGGGGCGCGCACAGATACGCAGTATTTT. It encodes CASSVGAGARTDTQYF. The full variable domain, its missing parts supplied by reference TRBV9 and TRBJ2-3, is DSGVTQTPKHLITATGQRVTLRCSPRSGDLSVYWYQQSLDQGLQFLIQYYNGEERAKGNILERFSAQQFPDLHSELNLSSLELGDSALYFCASSVGAGARTDTQYFGPGTRLTVL.

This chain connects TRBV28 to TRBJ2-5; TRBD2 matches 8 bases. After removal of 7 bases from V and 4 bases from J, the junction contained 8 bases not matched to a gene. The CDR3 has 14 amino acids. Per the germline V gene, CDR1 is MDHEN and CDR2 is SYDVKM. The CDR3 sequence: CASTLAGSTETQYF. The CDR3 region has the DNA TGTGCCAGCACCTTAGCGGGAAGTACAGAGACCCAGTACTTC. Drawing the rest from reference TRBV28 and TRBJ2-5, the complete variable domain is DVKVTQSSRYLVKRTGEKVFLECVQDMDHENMFWYRQDPGLGLRLIYFSYDVKMKEKGDIPEGYSVSREKKERFSLILESASTNQTSMYLCASTLAGSTETQYFGPGTRLLVL.

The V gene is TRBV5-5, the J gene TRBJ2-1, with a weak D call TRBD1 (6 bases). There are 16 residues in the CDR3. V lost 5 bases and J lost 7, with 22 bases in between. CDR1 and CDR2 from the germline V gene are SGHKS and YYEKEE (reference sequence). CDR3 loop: CASSRDAARGWNEQFF. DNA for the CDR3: TGTGCCAGCAGTCGTGATGCCGCCAGGGGTTGGAATGAGCAGTTCTTC. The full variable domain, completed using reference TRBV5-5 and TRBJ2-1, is DAGVTQSPTHLIKTRGQQVTLRCSPISGHKSVSWYQQVLGQGPQFIFQYYEKEERGRGNFPDRFSARQFPNYSSELNVNALLLGDSALYLCASSRDAARGWNEQFFGPGTRLTVL.

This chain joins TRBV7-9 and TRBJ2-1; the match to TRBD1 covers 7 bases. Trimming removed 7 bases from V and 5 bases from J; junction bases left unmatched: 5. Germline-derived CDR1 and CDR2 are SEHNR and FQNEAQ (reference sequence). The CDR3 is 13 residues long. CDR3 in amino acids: CASNHRGNNEQFF. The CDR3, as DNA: TGTGCCAGCAACCACAGGGGTAACAATGAGCAGTTCTTC.

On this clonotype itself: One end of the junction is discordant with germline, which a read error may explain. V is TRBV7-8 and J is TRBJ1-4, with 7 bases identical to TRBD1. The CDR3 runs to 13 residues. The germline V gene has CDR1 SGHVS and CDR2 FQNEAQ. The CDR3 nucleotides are TGCGCCAGCAGGGGGAGGGTGGATGAAAAACTGTTTTTT. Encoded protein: CASRGRVDEKLFF.

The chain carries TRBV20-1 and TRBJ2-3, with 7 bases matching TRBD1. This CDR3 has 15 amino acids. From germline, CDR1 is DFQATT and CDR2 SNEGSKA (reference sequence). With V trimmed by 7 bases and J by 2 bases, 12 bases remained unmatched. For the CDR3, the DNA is TGCAGTGTTAGTACCGGGACAGACATCACAGATACGCAGTATTTT. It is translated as CSVSTGTDITDTQYF.

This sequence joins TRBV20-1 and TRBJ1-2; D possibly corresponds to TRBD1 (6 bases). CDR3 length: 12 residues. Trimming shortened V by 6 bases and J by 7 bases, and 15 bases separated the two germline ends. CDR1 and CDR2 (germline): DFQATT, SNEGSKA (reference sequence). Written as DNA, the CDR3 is TGCAGTGCCATCGGGAGGGGGGCTGGCTACACCTTC. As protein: CSAIGRGAGYTF.

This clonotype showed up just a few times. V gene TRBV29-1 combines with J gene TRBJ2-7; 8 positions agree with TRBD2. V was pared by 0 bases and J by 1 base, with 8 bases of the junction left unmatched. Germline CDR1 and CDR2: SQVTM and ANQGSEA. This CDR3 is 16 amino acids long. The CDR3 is CSVEEASGHNSYEQYF. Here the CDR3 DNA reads TGCAGCGTTGAAGAGGCTAGCGGGCATAATTCCTACGAGCAGTACTTC.

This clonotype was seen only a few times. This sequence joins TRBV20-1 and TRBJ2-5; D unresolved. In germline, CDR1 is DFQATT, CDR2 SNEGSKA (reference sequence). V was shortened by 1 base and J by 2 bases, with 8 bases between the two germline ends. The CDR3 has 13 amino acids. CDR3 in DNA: TGCAGTGCTAGAGTGGGCAGGCAAGAGACCCAGTACTTC. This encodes CSARVGRQETQYF.

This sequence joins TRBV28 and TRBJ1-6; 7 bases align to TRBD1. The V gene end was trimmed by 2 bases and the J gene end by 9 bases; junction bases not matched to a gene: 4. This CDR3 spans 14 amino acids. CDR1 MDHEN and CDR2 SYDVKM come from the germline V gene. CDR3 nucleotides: TGTGCCAGCAGTTTAAGAGGGGGCAGTTCACCCCTCCACTTT. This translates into CASSLRGGSSPLHF.

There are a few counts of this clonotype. The CDR3 loop reads CASSLTDDHLAGGHEQYF. The CDR3 nucleotides read TGCGCCAGCAGCTTGACTGACGATCACTTAGCGGGAGGACACGAGCAGTACTTC. The chain joins TRBV5-1 to TRBJ2-7; 10 bases are a match to TRBD2. V trimming: 1 base; J trimming: 5 bases; junction bases outside the gene matches: 15. The CDR3 extends over 18 amino acids. Germline V gives CDR1 SGHRS, CDR2 YFSETQ.

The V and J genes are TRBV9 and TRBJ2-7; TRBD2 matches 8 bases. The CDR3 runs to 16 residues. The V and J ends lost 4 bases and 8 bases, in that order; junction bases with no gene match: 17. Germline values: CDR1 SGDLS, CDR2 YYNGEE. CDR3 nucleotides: TGTGCCAGCAGCCTTCGAGCCCGGACTAGCTTCCGGCAGCAGTACTTC. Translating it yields CASSLRARTSFRQQYF. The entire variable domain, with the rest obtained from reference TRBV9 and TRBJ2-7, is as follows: DSGVTQTPKHLITATGQRVTLRCSPRSGDLSVYWYQQSLDQGLQFLIQYYNGEERAKGNILERFSAQQFPDLHSELNLSSLELGDSALYFCASSLRARTSFRQQYFGPGTRLTVT.

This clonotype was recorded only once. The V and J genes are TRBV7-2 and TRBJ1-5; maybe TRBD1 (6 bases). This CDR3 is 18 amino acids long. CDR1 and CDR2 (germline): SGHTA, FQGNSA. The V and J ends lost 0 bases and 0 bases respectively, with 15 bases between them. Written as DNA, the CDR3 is TGTGCCAGCAGCTTAGCATGGAGGGGGGGTAATAGCAATCAGCCCCAGCATTTT. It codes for CASSLAWRGGNSNQPQHF. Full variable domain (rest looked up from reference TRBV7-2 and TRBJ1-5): GAGVSQSPSNKVTEKGKDVELRCDPISGHTALYWYRQSLGQGLEFLIYFQGNSAPDKSGLPSDRFSAERTGGSVSTLTIQRTQQEDSAVYLCASSLAWRGGNSNQPQHFGDGTRLSIL.

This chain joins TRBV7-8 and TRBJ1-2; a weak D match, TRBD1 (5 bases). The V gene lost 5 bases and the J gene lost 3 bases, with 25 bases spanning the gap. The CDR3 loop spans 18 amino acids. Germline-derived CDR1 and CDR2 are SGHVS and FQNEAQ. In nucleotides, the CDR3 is TGTGCCAGCAGCGAAGGCCGGGACCCCTACCTTGCGGACTATGGCTACACCTTC. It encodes CASSEGRDPYLADYGYTF.

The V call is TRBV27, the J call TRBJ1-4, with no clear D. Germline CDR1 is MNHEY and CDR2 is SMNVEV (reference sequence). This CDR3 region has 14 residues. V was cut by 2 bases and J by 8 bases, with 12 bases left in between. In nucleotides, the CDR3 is TGTGCCAGCAGTTTAGATCCTAGGTGGGAAAAACTGTTTTTT. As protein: CASSLDPRWEKLFF.